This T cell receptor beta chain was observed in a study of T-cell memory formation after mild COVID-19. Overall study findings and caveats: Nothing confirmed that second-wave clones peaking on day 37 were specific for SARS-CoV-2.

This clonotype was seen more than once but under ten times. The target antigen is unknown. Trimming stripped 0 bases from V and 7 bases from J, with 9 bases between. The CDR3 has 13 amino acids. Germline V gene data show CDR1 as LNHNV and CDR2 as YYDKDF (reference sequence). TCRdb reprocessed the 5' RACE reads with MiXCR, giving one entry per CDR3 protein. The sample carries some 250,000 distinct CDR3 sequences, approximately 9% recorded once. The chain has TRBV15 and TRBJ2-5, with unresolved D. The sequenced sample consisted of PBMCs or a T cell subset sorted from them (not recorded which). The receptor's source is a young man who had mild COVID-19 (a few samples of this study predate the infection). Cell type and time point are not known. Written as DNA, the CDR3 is TGTGCCACCAGCAGAGATCCCTTGGGGACCCAGTACTTC. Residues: CATSRDPLGTQYF. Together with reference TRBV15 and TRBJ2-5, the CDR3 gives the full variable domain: DAMVIQNPRYQVTQFGKPVTLSCSQTLNHNVMYWYQQKSSQAPKLLFHYYDKDFNNEADTPDNFQSRRPNTSFCFLDIRSPGLGDTAMYLCATSRDPLGTQYFGPGTRLLVL.